This T cell receptor (beta chain) was profiled in a study of cytomegalovirus exposure and HLA in healthy donors. 60 Vbeta and 13 Jbeta primers were used in PCR. The data were produced by immunoSEQ multiplex PCR, yet TCRdb's version contains in-frame clones alone and is incomplete. The sample consists of about 160,000 clones, 87% of them appearing once. The receptor's source is a woman in her 30s in good health and CMV-seronegative. Source material: PBMCs.

The CDR3 sequence is CASSSLKGTTNTGELFF. Written as DNA, the CDR3 is TGCGCCAGCAGCTCATTAAAAGGGACAACGAACACCGGGGAGCTGTTTTTT. J is TRBJ2-2 and V is TRBV5-1, with a possible D match to TRBD1 (6 bases). There are 17 residues in the CDR3. Germline V lookup: CDR1 SGHRS, CDR2 YFSETQ. V shed 3 bases and J shed 0 bases, with 15 bases lying between them.